This T cell receptor beta chain is drawn from a study of response to subunit inactivated influenza vaccine. Whole-study results and caveats: Every seasonal influenza vaccination brings in few new T cells, the authors suggested.

This clonotype was detected many times. What it recognizes is unknown. One entry per CDR3 protein results from TCRdb running MiXCR on the RT-PCR reads. The sample shows over 150,000 distinct CDR3 sequences, under 13% of them seen only once. Looked up from germline, CDR1 is SGHRS and CDR2 is YFSETQ. CDR3 length: 15 residues. V gave up 0 bases and J gave up 4 bases; unmatched junction bases: 2. The chain is built from TRBV5-1 and TRBJ2-1; 9 positions match TRBD1. The sequence derives from a man in his forties or fifties who received an inactivated influenza vaccine. This sample comprised non-naive T cells sorted from PBMCs, obtained more than 35 days after vaccination. The CDR3 nucleotides read TGCGCCAGCAGCTTGGAGACAGGGGGTTACAATGAGCAGTTCTTC. It specifies CASSLETGGYNEQFF.